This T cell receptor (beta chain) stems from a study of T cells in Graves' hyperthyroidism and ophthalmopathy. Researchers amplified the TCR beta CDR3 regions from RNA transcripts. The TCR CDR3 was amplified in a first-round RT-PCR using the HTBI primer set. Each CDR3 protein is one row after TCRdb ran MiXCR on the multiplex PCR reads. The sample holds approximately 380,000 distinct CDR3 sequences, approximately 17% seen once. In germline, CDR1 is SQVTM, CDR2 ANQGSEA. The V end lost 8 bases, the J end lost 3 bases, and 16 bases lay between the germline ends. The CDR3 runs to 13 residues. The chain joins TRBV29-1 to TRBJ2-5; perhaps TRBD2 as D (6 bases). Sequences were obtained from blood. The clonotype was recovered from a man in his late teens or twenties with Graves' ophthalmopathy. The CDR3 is CSSLPWGEETQYF. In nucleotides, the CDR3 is TGCAGCTCCCTACCGTGGGGGGAAGAGACCCAGTACTTC.